This T cell receptor (beta chain) is drawn from a study of cytomegalovirus exposure and HLA in healthy donors. The CDR3 sequence is 18 residues long. CDR1 SGDLS and CDR2 YYNGEE come from the germline V gene. With V trimmed by 0 bases and J by 2 bases, 14 bases remained unmatched. Primers: 60 Vbeta forward and 13 Jbeta reverse. Only in-frame clones appear in the TCRdb table, and some are missing; sequencing was by immunoSEQ multiplex PCR. Of more than 85,000 clones listed, around 84% are singletons. Study conclusions and caveats: Accurate prediction of HLA-A and HLA-B alleles (for most subjects) was reportedly achieved from TCR beta sequences.

This cohort consisted of healthy bone marrow donors. Nominal health characterized the donors when sampled, though unrecorded immune exposures were likely. On this clone itself: The antigen is unknown.

Sequencing used PBMCs. The sequence came from a woman aged 18 to 35 in good health and CMV-seronegative. The gene calls are TRBV9 and TRBJ2-7; TRBD1 agrees at 7 bases. The CDR3 protein is CASSVGVGQGEIPYEQYF. The CDR3 bases are TGTGCCAGCAGCGTAGGCGTGGGCCAGGGGGAGATCCCCTACGAGCAGTACTTC.